This TCR beta chain was captured by sequencing in a study of CDR3 diversity in severe acne. Using its own MiXCR run on the PCR reads, TCRdb lists one record per CDR3 protein. Found here are tens of thousands of distinct CDR3 sequences, around 54% of them singletons; the top ten hold about 9.9%. This receptor was taken from a male donor with severe acne vulgaris. The specimen sequenced was blood.

As DNA, the CDR3 is TGTGCCAGCAGCTTTACAGGGGGGGACAGGGGGGTGTACGAGCAGTACTTC. It encodes CASSFTGGDRGVYEQYF. The chain couples TRBV7-8 to TRBJ2-7, with 11 bases identical to TRBD1. The CDR3 has 17 residues. In germline, CDR1 is SGHVS, CDR2 FQNEAQ. V shed 3 bases and J 4 bases; nucleotides not matched to a gene: 11.